Here is one T cell receptor beta chain with its context. Antigen unknown. Germline V lookup: CDR1 MDHEN, CDR2 SYDVKM. The CDR3 length is 11 residues. V was shortened by 1 base and J by 9 bases, with 4 bases between the two germline ends. Method: immunoSEQ multiplex PCR; TCRdb's copy keeps in-frame clones and lacks some. The table has around 110,000 clones, about 90% seen once; the top ten hold approximately 1.4%. This sample was taken from a study of T cell responses to AZD1222 COVID-19 vaccine. Study-level results: Baseline testing showed seropositivity in only a handful of AZD1222 recipients.

The V gene is TRBV28, the J gene TRBJ2-1; D call uncertain. The receptor was isolated from an adult who received the AZD1222 COVID-19 vaccine. This sample comprised peripheral blood, obtained 28 days after the second AZD1222 dose. CDR3 DNA: TGTGCCAGCAGTTTATTGTTTGAGCAGTTCTTC. Translated: CASSLLFEQFF.